The rows below give T cell receptor beta chains drawn from one sample of a study of blood T cell repertoires in COVID-19. Produced via immunoSEQ multiplex PCR; TCRdb's table is partial and in-frame only. The sample contains 120,000 to 150,000 clones, almost 80% of which appear only once. The sample consisted of peripheral blood. The receptors shown here come from a man aged 50 or older with active or convalescent COVID-19. The CDR3 runs from the conserved cysteine through the conserved F or W. D genes are given only for firm matches. A clone size is listed for some rows: how often the clone was seen (once, few, many), or a class if it is expanded.

D: .
V: TRBV7-9
J: TRBJ1-2
size: .
length: 15
CDR3: CASSYQGRAGYGYTF
DNA: TGTGCCAGCAGCTACCAGGGGCGCGCAGGTTATGGCTACACCTTC

D: .
V: TRBV28
J: TRBJ1-1
size: .
length: 14
CDR3: CASSFRVGGAEAFF
DNA: TGTGCCAGCAGTTTCAGGGTTGGAGGGGCTGAAGCTTTCTTT

D: .
V: TRBV12-3/TRBV12-4
J: TRBJ2-7
size: .
length: 12
CDR3: CASSLWAGEQYF
DNA: TGTGCCAGCAGTTTATGGGCGGGCGAGCAGTACTTC

D: .
V: TRBV7-9
J: TRBJ2-3
size: .
length: 14
CDR3: CASSLGQFTDTQYF
DNA: TGTGCCAGCAGCTTAGGCCAGTTCACAGATACGCAGTATTTT

D: .
V: TRBV15
J: TRBJ1-5
size: .
length: 15
CDR3: CATSRAGGGWQPQHF
DNA: TGTGCCACCAGCAGAGCCGGGGGGGGCTGGCAGCCCCAGCATTTT

D: TRBD2
V: TRBV19
J: TRBJ2-3
size: .
length: 13
CDR3: CASSLGRWDTQYF
DNA: TGTGCCAGTAGTCTCGGGAGGTGGGATACGCAGTATTTT

D: .
V: TRBV27
J: TRBJ2-2
size: .
length: 17
CDR3: CASSLRPSREDTGELFF
DNA: TGTGCCAGCAGTTTACGCCCTAGCCGGGAAGACACCGGGGAGCTGTTTTTT

D: .
V: TRBV15
J: TRBJ1-2
size: .
length: 16
CDR3: CATSRPGQRRTYGYTF
DNA: TGTGCCACCAGCAGACCCGGACAGCGGCGGACCTATGGCTACACCTTC

D: TRBD1
V: TRBV3-1/TRBV3-2
J: TRBJ1-1
size: .
length: 14
CDR3: CASSHLDRATEAFF
DNA: TGTGCCAGCAGCCATCTCGACAGGGCAACTGAAGCTTTCTTT

D: .
V: TRBV27
J: TRBJ2-7
size: few
length: 14
CDR3: CASSFLNRPYEQYF
DNA: TGTGCCAGCAGTTTCCTCAACAGGCCATACGAGCAGTACTTC

D: .
V: TRBV10-3
J: TRBJ1-5
size: .
length: 14
CDR3: CAISEGGGDQPQHF
DNA: TGTGCCATCAGTGAAGGGGGGGGAGATCAGCCCCAGCATTTT

D: .
V: TRBV3-1/TRBV3-2
J: TRBJ2-7
size: .
length: 15
CDR3: CASSQGRVTTYEQYF
DNA: TGTGCCAGCAGCCAAGGGCGGGTAACAACCTACGAGCAGTACTTC

D: .
V: TRBV9
J: TRBJ2-7
size: many
length: 14
CDR3: CASSVSVSGYEQYF
DNA: TGTGCCAGCAGCGTATCGGTAAGCGGCTACGAGCAGTACTTC

D: TRBD1
V: TRBV7-8
J: TRBJ1-1
size: once
length: 15
CDR3: CASSPRTGGGTEAFF
DNA: TGTGCCAGCAGCCCTAGGACAGGGGGAGGGACTGAAGCTTTCTTT

D: TRBD2
V: TRBV4-1
J: TRBJ2-7
size: few
length: 15
CDR3: CASSQDFGLEGEQYF
DNA: TGCGCCAGCAGCCAAGATTTCGGACTAGAGGGCGAGCAGTACTTC

D: TRBD2
V: TRBV24-1
J: TRBJ2-3
size: .
length: 19
CDR3: CATSDLPGRVALAADTQYF
DNA: TGTGCCACCAGTGATTTGCCGGGCAGGGTGGCACTAGCGGCAGATACGCAGTATTTT

D: TRBD1
V: TRBV3-1/TRBV3-2
J: TRBJ1-2
size: .
length: 14
CDR3: CASSPTGGIGGYTF
DNA: TGTGCCAGCAGCCCCACAGGGGGGATAGGAGGCTACACCTTC

D: .
V: TRBV13
J: TRBJ2-2
size: .
length: 16
CDR3: CASSLWARQMTGELFF
DNA: TGTGCCAGCAGCTTATGGGCTCGGCAGATGACCGGGGAGCTGTTTTTT

D: .
V: TRBV28
J: TRBJ2-3
size: .
length: 18
CDR3: CASSSLPFRETSTDTQYF
DNA: TGTGCCAGCAGTTCGCTCCCTTTCAGGGAAACGAGCACAGATACGCAGTATTTT

D: TRBD1
V: TRBV5-1
J: TRBJ2-1
size: .
length: 15
CDR3: CASSQGTGPYNEQFF
DNA: TGCGCCAGCAGCCAAGGGACAGGACCCTACAATGAGCAGTTCTTC

D: .
V: TRBV5-1
J: TRBJ2-1
size: .
length: 14
CDR3: CASSLASGDNEQFF
DNA: TGCGCCAGCAGCTTGGCCTCAGGGGACAATGAGCAGTTCTTC